This TCR beta chain was recovered during a study of blood T cell repertoires in COVID-19. Germline loops: CDR1 MGHRA, CDR2 YSYEKL. The CDR3 length is 13 residues. J lost 8 bases, V lost 2 bases, and 3 bases had no gene match. Assay: immunoSEQ multiplex PCR; the TCRdb copy retains only in-frame clones and omits some. This table holds 75,000 to 95,000 clones, around 83% found once. The V gene is TRBV4-1, the J gene TRBJ2-1; 7 nucleotides line up with TRBD2. Sequencing was done on a sample of peripheral blood. The source of this sequence is a human donor in a cohort sampled during active COVID-19. The CDR3: CASSQSGLDEQFF. The CDR3 DNA reads as TGCGCCAGCAGCCAATCAGGACTAGATGAGCAGTTCTTC.